Reported below is one T cell receptor beta chain. Its antigen is as yet unknown. The sample is drawn from a study of T cell repertoires in cytomegalovirus infection. TCRdb recomputed calls from the reads with MiXCR, one row per CDR3 protein. The data show around 900,000 distinct CDR3 sequences, approximately 31% seen once. Source: cultured CD8+ T cells from PBMCs, taken from culture after CMV antigen stimulation. This receptor was taken from a human donor in good health (CMV status not recorded). Some clones in this sample may be carry-over from other donors' samples.

CDR3 sequence reads: CASSLLGRSNQPQHF. In DNA, the CDR3 is TGTGCCAGCAGCTTACTAGGTAGGTCCAATCAGCCCCAGCATTTT. The V and J genes are TRBV7-3 and TRBJ1-5, with D hard to call. Germline values: CDR1 SGHTA, CDR2 FQGTGA. V was trimmed by 2 bases and J by 3 bases, leaving 11 bases between them. This CDR3 has 15 amino acids.